This TCR beta chain was captured by sequencing in a study of cytomegalovirus exposure and HLA in healthy donors. Study-wide findings and caveats: Among TCR beta chains, those listed as cytomegalovirus-associated numbered approximately 150. Later on, a genetic analysis was performed. It linked a missense variant in DCLRE1C with V- and J-gene trimming of TCR beta. Reported results showed that the classifier diagnosed cytomegalovirus status with high specificity and sensitivity. Several V segments, TRBV6-2 and TRBV6-3 among them, could not be told apart and were dropped.

Germline assignment: CDR1 SGHNT and CDR2 YYREEE (reference sequence). Trimming left V 5 bases short and J 1 base short, with 14 bases between. This CDR3 is 15 amino acids long. Primers: 60 Vbeta forward and 13 Jbeta reverse. Assay: immunoSEQ multiplex PCR; the TCRdb copy retains only in-frame clones and omits some. The profile shows 80,000 or so clones, 72% of them singletons. Regarding this clone: No antigen is known for it.

The sequenced sample consisted of PBMCs. The chain uses TRBV5-4 and TRBJ2-3; D might be TRBD2 (7 bases). The sequence was obtained from a woman aged 40 to 49 in good health and CMV-seropositive. The CDR3 loop reads CASSGGGGGTDTQYF. DNA for the CDR3: TGTGCCAGCAGTGGTGGGGGGGGCGGCACAGATACGCAGTATTTT.